This T cell receptor (beta chain) was retrieved from a study of CD8+CD57+ T cells in acquired aplastic anemia. Study details: Sorted CD4+ and CD8+ cells yielded DNA averaging about 3.1 ug.

Study results and limitations: Patients and controls were not found to differ significantly in CD8+ Simpson's diversity.

The CDR3 has 14 residues. Germline CDR1 reads SQVTM; CDR2 reads ANQGSEA. V was clipped by 7 bases and J by 6 bases; unmatched bases: 9. The template used for profiling TCR beta VDJ and CDR3 was genomic DNA. MiXCR was run by TCRdb on the reads, yielding one entry per CDR3 protein. Of around 130,000 distinct CDR3 sequences listed, under 60% are singletons. Sequencing was done on patients that had shown CD8+CD57+ cell expansion by flow cytometry. Acquired aplastic anemia of severe grade affected all patients. No therapy was given to patients before blood sampling. A remark on this clonotype: Its target is unknown.

This receptor was obtained from a human donor with aplastic anemia. The material sequenced was sorted CD4+, CD8+, or CD8+CD57+ T cells (not recorded which) from PBMCs. The chain couples TRBV29-1 to TRBJ1-6; 7 nucleotides line up with TRBD1. The CDR3 DNA follows: TGCAGCGCGCGCCTCGGGACAGCTAATTCACCCCTCCACTTT. As protein: CSARLGTANSPLHF.